The present entry profiles one T cell receptor (beta chain) with its context. The antigen remains undetermined. The CDR3 is 15 residues long. V gave up 3 bases and J gave up 2 bases; unmatched junction bases: 4. Germline CDR1 is SGDLS and CDR2 is YYNGEE. The data were taken from a study of T cell responses to AZD1222 COVID-19 vaccine. Study details: Some second doses came at about 4 weeks and others at about 12 weeks; these were pooled. Broader study findings: Increased Spike-specific TCR breadth and depth were observed after two AZD1222 doses. Repertoires were obtained solely post-peak T cell response. Females outnumbered males among donors, who were mostly white British; clonal diversity was possibly underestimated.

Repertoires were generated with immunoSEQ multiplex PCR, while TCRdb's copy carries only in-frame clones and drops some. The sample consists of 100,000 to 150,000 clones, around 89% of them appearing once. The J gene is TRBJ2-1, the V gene TRBV9; TRBD1 aligns across 8 bases. Sequencing used peripheral blood, obtained on day 0 of AZD1222 vaccination. The clonotype was recovered from an adult in good health. This chain's CDR3 is CASSGRDRPYNEQFF. CDR3 nucleotides: TGTGCCAGCAGCGGACGGGACAGGCCCTACAATGAGCAGTTCTTC.